This T cell receptor (beta chain) originates from a study of shared clonotypes between healthy human individuals. Study results and limitations: What naive subsets generally showed was a larger estimated richness than memory subsets showed.

The trim removed 5 bases at V and 8 bases at J, leaving 13 bases unmatched. Germline values: CDR1 SGHTA, CDR2 FQGTGA. The CDR3 covers 16 residues. In the case of this clone: What it binds is not known.

The assay was carried out at the deep level. Method: immunoSEQ multiplex PCR; TCRdb's copy keeps in-frame clones and lacks some. The sample holds about 660,000 clones; 74% are singletons and the top ten take 1.7%. The TCR comes from a woman in her 30s in good health. The V and J genes are TRBV7-3 and TRBJ2-1; 9 bases are shared with TRBD2. Sequenced input: memory CD4+ T cells sorted from blood. Sample subset: CD45RA-negative fraction. The CDR3 region is CASSIAGTSYEDEQFF. The CDR3 bases are TGTGCCAGCAGCATCGCCGGGACTAGCTATGAAGATGAGCAGTTCTTC. Together with reference TRBV7-3 and TRBJ2-1, the CDR3 gives the full variable domain: GAGVSQTPSNKVTEKGKYVELRCDPISGHTALYWYRQSLGQGPEFLIYFQGTGAADDSGLPNDRFFAVRPEGSVSTLKIQRTERGDSAVYLCASSIAGTSYEDEQFFGPGTRLTVL.